The clone carrying this TCR beta chain has a count of ten or more. This entry is derived from a study of neurological immune-mediated disorders. Germline V gene lookup returns CDR1 SGHTA and CDR2 FQGNSA. V was clipped by 5 bases and J by 2 bases, with 18 bases between them. This CDR3 has 16 amino acids. One entry per CDR3 protein, called by TCRdb with MiXCR from the 5' RACE reads. The table has tens of thousands of distinct CDR3 sequences, under 5% seen once. The rearrangement uses TRBV7-2 and TRBJ1-1; TRBD1 is a possible D gene (5 bases). The sequenced material came from PBMCs. The sequence came from a woman aged 45-65 years with multiple sclerosis. CDR3 DNA: TGTGCCAGCAGCCCCCACGGGGGAGGAAAAAACACTGAAGCTTTCTTT. Translated: CASSPHGGGKNTEAFF. The full variable domain, its missing parts supplied by reference TRBV7-2 and TRBJ1-1, is GAGVSQSPSNKVTEKGKDVELRCDPISGHTALYWYRQSLGQGLEFLIYFQGNSAPDKSGLPSDRFSAERTGGSVSTLTIQRTQQEDSAVYLCASSPHGGGKNTEAFFGQGTRLTVV.